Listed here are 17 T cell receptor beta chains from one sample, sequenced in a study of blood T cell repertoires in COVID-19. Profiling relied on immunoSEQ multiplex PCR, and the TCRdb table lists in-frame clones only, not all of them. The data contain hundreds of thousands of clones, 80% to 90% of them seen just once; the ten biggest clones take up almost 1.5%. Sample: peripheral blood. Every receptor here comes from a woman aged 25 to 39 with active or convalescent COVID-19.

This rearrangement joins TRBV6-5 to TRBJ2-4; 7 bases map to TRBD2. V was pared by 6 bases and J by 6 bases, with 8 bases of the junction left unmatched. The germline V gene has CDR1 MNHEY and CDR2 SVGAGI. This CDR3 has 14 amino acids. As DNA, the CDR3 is TGTGCCAGCAGGGGAGCGGGATCGACAAACATTCAGTACTTC. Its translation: CASRGAGSTNIQYF.

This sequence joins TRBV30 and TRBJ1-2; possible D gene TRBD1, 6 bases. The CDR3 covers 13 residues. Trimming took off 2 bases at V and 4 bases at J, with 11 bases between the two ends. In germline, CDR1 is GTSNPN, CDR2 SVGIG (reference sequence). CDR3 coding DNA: TGTGCCTGGAGTTCCGGGACAATCTATGGCTACACCTTC. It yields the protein CAWSSGTIYGYTF. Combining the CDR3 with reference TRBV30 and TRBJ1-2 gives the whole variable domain SQTIHQWPATLVQPVGSPLSLECTVEGTSNPNLYWYRQAAGRGLQLLFYSVGIGQISSEVPQNLSASRPQDRQFILSSKKLLLSDSGFYLCAWSSGTIYGYTFGSGTRLTVV.

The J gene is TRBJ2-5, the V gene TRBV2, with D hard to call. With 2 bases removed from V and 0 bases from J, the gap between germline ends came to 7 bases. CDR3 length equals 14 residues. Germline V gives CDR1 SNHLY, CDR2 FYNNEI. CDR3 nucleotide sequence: TGTGCCAGCAGTGAATATACAAACCAAGAGACCCAGTACTTC. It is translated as CASSEYTNQETQYF.

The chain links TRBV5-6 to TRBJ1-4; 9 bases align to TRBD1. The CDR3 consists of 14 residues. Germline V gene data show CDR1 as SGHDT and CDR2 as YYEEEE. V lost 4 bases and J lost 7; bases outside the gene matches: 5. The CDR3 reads CASSPGTGTEKLFF. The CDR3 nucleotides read TGTGCCAGCAGCCCCGGGACAGGGACTGAAAAACTGTTTTTT.

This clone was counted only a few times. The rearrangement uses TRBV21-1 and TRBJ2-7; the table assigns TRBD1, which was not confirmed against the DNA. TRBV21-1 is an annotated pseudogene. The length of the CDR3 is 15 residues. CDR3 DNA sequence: TGTGCCAGCAGCAGATGGGACAGGATTTCCTACGAGCAGTACTTC. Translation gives CASSRWDRISYEQYF.

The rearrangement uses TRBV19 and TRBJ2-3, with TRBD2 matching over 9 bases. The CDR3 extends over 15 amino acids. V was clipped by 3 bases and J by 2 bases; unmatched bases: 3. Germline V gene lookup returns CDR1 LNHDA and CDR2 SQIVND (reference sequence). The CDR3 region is CASSITSGLTDTQYF. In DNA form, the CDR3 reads TGTGCCAGTAGTATTACTAGCGGGCTCACAGATACGCAGTATTTT.

CDR3 nucleotides: TGTGCCAGCGCCTTGCCATCGGGCAATGAGCAGTTCTTC. Its translation: CASALPSGNEQFF. The genes are TRBV25-1 and TRBJ2-1; the D is unclear. CDR3 length: 13 residues. Germline CDR1 is MGHDK and CDR2 is SYGVNS. Trimming stripped 8 bases from V and 6 bases from J, with 14 bases between.

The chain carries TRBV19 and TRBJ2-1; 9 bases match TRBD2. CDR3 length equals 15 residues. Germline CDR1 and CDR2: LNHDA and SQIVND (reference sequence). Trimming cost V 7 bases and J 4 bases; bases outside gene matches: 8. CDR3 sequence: CASTRGAGGYNEQFF. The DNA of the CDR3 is TGTGCCAGTACCCGCGGAGCGGGAGGTTACAATGAGCAGTTCTTC.

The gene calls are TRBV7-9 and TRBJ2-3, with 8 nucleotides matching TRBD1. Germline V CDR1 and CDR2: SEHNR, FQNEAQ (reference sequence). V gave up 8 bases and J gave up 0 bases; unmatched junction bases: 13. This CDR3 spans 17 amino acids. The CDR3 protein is CASAEDRTGTSTDTQYF. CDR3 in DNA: TGTGCCAGCGCCGAGGATAGGACAGGGACTAGCACAGATACGCAGTATTTT.

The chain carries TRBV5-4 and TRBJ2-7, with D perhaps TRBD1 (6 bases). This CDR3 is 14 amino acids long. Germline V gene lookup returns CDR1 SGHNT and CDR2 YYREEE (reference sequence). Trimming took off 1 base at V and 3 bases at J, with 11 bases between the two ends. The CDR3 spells CASSLKGGDYEQYF. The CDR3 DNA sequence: TGTGCCAGCAGCTTGAAAGGGGGAGACTACGAGCAGTACTTC.

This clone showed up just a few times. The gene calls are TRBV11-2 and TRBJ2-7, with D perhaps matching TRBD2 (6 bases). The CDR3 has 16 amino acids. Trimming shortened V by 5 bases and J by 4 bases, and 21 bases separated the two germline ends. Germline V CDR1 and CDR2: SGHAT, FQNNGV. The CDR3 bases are TGTGCCAGCAGCCCACCGGGGGTAGGGTCCACATACGAGCAGTACTTC. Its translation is CASSPPGVGSTYEQYF.

CDR3 sequence (DNA): TGTGCCAGTAGCCTCGGGGTCTACTCTGGGGCCAACGTCCTGACTTTC. Translating it yields CASSLGVYSGANVLTF. V usage is TRBV19 and J usage is TRBJ2-6; perhaps TRBD2 as D (5 bases). The CDR3 is 16 amino acids. CDR1 and CDR2 from the germline V gene are LNHDA and SQIVND (reference sequence). V lost 6 bases and J 0 bases, leaving 12 bases between the germline ends. Combining the CDR3 with reference TRBV19 and TRBJ2-6 gives the whole variable domain DGGITQSPKYLFRKEGQNVTLSCEQNLNHDAMYWYRQDPGQGLRLIYYSQIVNDFQKGDIAEGYSVSREKKESFPLTVTSAQKNPTAFYLCASSLGVYSGANVLTFGAGSRLTVL.

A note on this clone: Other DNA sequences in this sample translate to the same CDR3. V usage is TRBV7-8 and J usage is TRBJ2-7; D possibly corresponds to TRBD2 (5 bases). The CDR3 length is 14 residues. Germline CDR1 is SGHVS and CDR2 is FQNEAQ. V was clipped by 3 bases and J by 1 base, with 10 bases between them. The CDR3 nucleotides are TGTGCCAGCAGCTTCAGTGGCGGGTCCTACGAGCAGTACTTC. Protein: CASSFSGGSYEQYF.

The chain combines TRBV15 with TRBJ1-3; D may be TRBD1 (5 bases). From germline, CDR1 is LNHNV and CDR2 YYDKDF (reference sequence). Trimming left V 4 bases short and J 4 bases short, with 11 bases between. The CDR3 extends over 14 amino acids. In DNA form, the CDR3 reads TGTGCCACCAGCAATCGGGGGAGGGGAAACACCATATATTTT. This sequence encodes CATSNRGRGNTIYF.

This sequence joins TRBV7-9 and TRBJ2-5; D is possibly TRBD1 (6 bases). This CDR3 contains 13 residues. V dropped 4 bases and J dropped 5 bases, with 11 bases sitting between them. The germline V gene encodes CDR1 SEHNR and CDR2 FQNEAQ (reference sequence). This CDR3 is CASSYRVGETQYF. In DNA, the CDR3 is TGTGCCAGCAGCTACAGGGTCGGGGAGACCCAGTACTTC.

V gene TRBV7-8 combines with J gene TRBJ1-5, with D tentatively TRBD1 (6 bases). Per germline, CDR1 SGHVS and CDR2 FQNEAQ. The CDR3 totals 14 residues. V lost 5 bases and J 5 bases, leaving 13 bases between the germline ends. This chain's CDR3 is CASSLTPGDQPQHF. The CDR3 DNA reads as TGTGCCAGCAGCCTAACGCCAGGGGATCAGCCCCAGCATTTT.

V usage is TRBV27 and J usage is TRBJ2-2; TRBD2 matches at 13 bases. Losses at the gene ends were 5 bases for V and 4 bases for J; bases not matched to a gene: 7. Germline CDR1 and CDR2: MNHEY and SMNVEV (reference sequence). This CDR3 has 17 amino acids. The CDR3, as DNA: TGTGCCAGCAGTCCCGGACTAGCGGGAGTGGTCACCGGGGAGCTGTTTTTT. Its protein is CASSPGLAGVVTGELFF.